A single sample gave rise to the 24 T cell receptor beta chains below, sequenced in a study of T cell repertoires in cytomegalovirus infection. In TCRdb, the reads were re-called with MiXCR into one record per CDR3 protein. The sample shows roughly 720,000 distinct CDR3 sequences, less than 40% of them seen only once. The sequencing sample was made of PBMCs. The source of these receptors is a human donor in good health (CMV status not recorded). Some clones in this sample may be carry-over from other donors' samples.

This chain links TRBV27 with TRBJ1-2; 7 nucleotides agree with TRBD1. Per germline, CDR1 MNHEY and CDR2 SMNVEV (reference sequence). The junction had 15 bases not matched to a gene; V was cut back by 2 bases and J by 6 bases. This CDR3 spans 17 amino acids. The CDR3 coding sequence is TGTGCCAGCAGTTTAACAGTTGGGCTGACAGGGAGTGATGGCTACACCTTC. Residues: CASSLTVGLTGSDGYTF.

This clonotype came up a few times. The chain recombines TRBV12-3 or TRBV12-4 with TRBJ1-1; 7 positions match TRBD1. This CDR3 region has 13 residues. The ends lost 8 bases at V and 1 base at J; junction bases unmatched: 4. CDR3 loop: CASGNRGNTEAFF. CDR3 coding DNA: TGTGCCAGCGGAAACAGGGGGAACACTGAAGCTTTCTTT.

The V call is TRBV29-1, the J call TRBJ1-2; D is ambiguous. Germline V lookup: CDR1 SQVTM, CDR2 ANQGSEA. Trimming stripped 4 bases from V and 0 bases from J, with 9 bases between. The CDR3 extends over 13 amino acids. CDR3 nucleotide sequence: TGCAGCGTTGGCTTCCAAGCTAACTATGGCTACACCTTC. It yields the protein CSVGFQANYGYTF.

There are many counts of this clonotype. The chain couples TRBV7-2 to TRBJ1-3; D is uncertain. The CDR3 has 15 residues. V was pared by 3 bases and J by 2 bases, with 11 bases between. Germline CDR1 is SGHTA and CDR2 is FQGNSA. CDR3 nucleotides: TGTGCCAGCAGCTTGACGACTAGTCCTGGAAACACCATATATTTT. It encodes CASSLTTSPGNTIYF.

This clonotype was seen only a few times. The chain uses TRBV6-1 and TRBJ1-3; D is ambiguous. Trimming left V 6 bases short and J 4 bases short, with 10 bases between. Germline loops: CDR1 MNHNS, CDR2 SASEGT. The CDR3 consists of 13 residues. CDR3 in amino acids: CASRLLLGNTIYF. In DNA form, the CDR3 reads TGTGCCAGCAGGCTCCTACTGGGAAACACCATATATTTT.

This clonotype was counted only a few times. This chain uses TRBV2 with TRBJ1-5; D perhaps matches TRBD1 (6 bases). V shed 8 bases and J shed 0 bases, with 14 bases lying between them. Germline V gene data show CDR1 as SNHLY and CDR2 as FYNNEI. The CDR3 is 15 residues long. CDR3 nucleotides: TGTGCCAGCGGGGGGCAGGCCAATAGCAATCAGCCCCAGCATTTT. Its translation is CASGGQANSNQPQHF.

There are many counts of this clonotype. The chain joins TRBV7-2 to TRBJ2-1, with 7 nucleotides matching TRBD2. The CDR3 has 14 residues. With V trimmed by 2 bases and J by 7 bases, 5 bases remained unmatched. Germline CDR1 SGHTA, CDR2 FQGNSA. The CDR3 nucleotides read TGTGCCAGCAGCTTATACGGGGGGTCGAATGAGCAGTTCTTC. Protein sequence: CASSLYGGSNEQFF.

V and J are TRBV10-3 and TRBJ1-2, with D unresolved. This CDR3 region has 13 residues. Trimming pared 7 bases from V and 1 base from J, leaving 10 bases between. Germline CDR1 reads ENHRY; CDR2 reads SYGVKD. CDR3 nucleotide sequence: TGTGCCATCACCCGGACTGATAACTATGGCTACACCTTC. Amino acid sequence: CAITRTDNYGYTF.

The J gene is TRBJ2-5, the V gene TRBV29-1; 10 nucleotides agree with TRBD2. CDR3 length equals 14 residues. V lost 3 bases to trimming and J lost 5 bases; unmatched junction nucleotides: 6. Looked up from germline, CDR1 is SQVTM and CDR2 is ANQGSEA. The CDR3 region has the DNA TGCAGCGTTGAGCTAGCGGGAGCGAGTGAGACCCAGTACTTC. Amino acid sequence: CSVELAGASETQYF.

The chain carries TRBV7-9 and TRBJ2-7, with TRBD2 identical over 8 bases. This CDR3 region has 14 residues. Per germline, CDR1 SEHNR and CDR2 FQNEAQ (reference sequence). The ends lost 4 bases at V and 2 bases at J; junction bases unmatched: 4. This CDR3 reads CASSSGTRAYEQYF. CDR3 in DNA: TGTGCCAGCAGCTCCGGGACTAGAGCCTACGAGCAGTACTTC. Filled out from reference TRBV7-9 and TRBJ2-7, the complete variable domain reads DTGVSQNPRHKITKRGQNVTFRCDPISEHNRLYWYRQTLGQGPEFLTYFQNEAQLEKSRLLSDRFSAERPKGSFSTLEIQRTEQGDSAMYLCASSSGTRAYEQYFGPGTRLTVT.

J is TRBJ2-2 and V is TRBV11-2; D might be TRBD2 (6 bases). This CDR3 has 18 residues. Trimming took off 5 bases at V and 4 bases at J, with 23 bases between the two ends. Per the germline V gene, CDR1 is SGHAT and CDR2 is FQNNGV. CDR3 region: CASSPRTGSSAFTGELFF. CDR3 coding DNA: TGTGCCAGCAGCCCCCGGACTGGATCTAGCGCCTTCACCGGGGAGCTGTTTTTT.

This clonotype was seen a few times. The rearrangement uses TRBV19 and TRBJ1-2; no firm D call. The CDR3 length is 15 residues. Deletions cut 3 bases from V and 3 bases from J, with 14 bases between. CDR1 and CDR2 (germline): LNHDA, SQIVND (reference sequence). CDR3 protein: CASSIRRAVDYGYTF. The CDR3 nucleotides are TGTGCCAGTAGTATCCGGCGAGCGGTCGACTATGGCTACACCTTC.

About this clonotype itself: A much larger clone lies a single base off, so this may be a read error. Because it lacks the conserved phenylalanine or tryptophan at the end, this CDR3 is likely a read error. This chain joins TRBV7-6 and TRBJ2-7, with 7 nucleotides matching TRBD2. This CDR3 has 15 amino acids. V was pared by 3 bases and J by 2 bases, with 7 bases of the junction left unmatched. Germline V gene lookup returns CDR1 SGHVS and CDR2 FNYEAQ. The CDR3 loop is CASSLGGSGAYEQYL. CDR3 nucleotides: TGTGCCAGCAGCTTGGGCGGGAGTGGGGCCTACGAGCAGTACTTA.

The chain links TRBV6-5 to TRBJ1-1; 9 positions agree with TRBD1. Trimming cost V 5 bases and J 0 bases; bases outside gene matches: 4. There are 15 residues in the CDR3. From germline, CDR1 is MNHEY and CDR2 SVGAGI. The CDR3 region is CASSTGTGLNTEAFF. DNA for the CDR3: TGTGCCAGCAGTACCGGGACAGGGCTGAACACTGAAGCTTTCTTT.

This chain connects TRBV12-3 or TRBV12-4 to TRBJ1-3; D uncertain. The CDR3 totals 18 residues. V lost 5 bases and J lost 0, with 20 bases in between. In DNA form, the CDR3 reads TGTGCCAGCAGTCAGACCTTTGCGTCCTCTTCCTCTGGAAACACCATATATTTT. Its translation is CASSQTFASSSSGNTIYF.

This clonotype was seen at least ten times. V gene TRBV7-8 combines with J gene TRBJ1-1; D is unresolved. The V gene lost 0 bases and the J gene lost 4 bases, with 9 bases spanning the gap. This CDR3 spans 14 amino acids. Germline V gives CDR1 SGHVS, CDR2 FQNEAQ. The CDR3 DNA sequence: TGTGCCAGCAGCTTAGCACAAGGAGTCACTGAAGCTTTCTTT. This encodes CASSLAQGVTEAFF.

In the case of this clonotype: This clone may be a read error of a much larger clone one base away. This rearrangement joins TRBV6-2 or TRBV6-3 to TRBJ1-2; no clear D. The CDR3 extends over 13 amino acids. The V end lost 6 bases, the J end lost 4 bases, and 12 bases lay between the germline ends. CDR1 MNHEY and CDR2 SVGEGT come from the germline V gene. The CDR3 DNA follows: TGTGCCAGCAGCCCCGACAAAACCTATGGCTACACCTTC. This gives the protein CASSPDKTYGYTF.

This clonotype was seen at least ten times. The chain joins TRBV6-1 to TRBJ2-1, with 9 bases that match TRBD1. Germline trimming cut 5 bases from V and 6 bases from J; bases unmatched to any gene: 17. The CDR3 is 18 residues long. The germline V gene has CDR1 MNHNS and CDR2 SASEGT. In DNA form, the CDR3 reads TGTGCCAGCAGTAACCATCTTATGGGACAGGGTACGTTCAATGAGCAGTTCTTC. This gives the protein CASSNHLMGQGTFNEQFF.

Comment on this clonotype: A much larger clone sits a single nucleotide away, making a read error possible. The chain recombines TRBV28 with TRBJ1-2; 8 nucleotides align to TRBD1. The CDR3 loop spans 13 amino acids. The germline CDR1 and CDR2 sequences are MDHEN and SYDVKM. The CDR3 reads CSSSTGQGFGYTF. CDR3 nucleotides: TGTTCCAGCAGTACAGGACAGGGCTTTGGCTACACCTTC.

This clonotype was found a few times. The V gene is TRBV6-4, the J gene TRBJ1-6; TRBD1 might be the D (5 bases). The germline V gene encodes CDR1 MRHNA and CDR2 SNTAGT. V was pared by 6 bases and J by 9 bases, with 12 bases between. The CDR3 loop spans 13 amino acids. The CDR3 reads CASSVDGASPLHF. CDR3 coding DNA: TGTGCCAGCAGCGTCGACGGGGCTTCACCCCTCCACTTT.

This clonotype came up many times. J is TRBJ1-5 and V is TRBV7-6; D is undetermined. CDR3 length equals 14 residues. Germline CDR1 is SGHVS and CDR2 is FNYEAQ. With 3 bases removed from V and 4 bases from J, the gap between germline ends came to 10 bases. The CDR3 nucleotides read TGTGCCAGCAGCTTGTACGGAGAAAATCAGCCCCAGCATTTT. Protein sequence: CASSLYGENQPQHF.

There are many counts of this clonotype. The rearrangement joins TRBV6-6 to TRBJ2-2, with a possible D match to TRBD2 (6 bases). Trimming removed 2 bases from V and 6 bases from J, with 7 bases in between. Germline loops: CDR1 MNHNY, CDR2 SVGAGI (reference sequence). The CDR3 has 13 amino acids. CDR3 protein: CASSYGGPGELFF. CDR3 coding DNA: TGTGCCAGCAGTTACGGAGGGCCCGGGGAGCTGTTTTTT.

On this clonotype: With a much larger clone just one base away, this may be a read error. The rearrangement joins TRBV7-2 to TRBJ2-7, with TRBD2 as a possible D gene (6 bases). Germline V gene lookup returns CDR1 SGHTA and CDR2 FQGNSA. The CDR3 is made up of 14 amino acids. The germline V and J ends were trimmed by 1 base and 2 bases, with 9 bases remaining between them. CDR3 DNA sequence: TGTGCCAGCAGCTTAGGGGCTAGCGCCTACGAGCAGTACTTC. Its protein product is CASSLGASAYEQYF.

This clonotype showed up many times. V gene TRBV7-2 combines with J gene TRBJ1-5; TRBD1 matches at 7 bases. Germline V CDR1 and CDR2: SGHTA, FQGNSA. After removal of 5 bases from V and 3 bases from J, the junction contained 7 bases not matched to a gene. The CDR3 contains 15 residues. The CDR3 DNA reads TGTGCCAGCAGCCGCGCCACAGGGGACAATCAGCCCCAGCATTTT. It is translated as CASSRATGDNQPQHF. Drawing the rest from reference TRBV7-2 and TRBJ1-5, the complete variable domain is GAGVSQSPSNKVTEKGKDVELRCDPISGHTALYWYRQSLGQGLEFLIYFQGNSAPDKSGLPSDRFSAERTGGSVSTLTIQRTQQEDSAVYLCASSRATGDNQPQHFGDGTRLSIL.